This TCR beta chain was sequenced during a study of tumor-infiltrating lymphocytes in localized non-small cell lung cancer. Study-wide results and caveats: Immunotypes IM1 and IM2 had similar TCR-derived T-cell fractions.

Regarding this clone: Its target is not known.

Method: immunoSEQ multiplex PCR; TCRdb's copy keeps in-frame clones and lacks some. In the table there are approximately 12,000 clones, around 79% of which are singletons. The CDR3 extends over 14 amino acids. The germline CDR1 and CDR2 sequences are SEHNR and FQNEAQ (reference sequence). Trimming took off 7 bases at V and 6 bases at J, with 16 bases between the two ends. This clonotype was obtained from a human donor with non-small cell lung cancer. The V call is TRBV7-9, the J call TRBJ2-1; TRBD2 is a possible D gene (6 bases). The sequencing sample was made of lung tumor tissue. The CDR3 loop reads CASTPLAKSNEQFF. The CDR3 DNA follows: TGTGCCAGCACCCCTCTAGCGAAGTCCAATGAGCAGTTCTTC.